The rows below give T cell receptor beta chains drawn from one sample of a study of beta chain features in type 1 diabetes. Generated by immunoSEQ multiplex PCR, the TCRdb table keeps only in-frame clones and is missing some. The data hold about 390,000 clones, with over 8.5% observed a single time. Sequenced material: central memory CD4+ T cells from blood. These receptors all stem from a man aged 25-40 years with type 1 diabetes. Both conserved end residues are part of each CDR3. Fields, in order: clone size, D gene, J gene, V gene, CDR3 protein, CDR3 DNA. D genes are given only for firm matches. The size entry is marked missing in some rows and otherwise reads once, few, many or a size class.

clone size: few; D gene: TRBD1; J gene: TRBJ1-2; V gene: TRBV19; CDR3 protein: CARRETGVGYTF; CDR3 DNA: TGTGCCAGAAGAGAGACAGGGGTTGGCTACACCTTC
clone size: .; D gene: .; J gene: TRBJ1-1; V gene: TRBV7-2; CDR3 protein: CASSFDSGLEAFF; CDR3 DNA: TGTGCCAGCAGCTTTGATTCAGGACTTGAAGCTTTCTTT
clone size: .; D gene: TRBD1; J gene: TRBJ1-1; V gene: TRBV6-6; CDR3 protein: CASRPQGEKRAFF; CDR3 DNA: TGTGCCAGCAGACCCCAGGGGGAGAAAAGGGCTTTCTTT
clone size: few; D gene: TRBD1; J gene: TRBJ2-5; V gene: TRBV25-1; CDR3 protein: CASSEQGAGQETQYF; CDR3 DNA: TGTGCCAGCAGTGAACAGGGGGCGGGGCAAGAGACCCAGTACTTC
clone size: .; D gene: TRBD2; J gene: TRBJ2-3; V gene: TRBV19; CDR3 protein: CASSRTSGALTDTQYF; CDR3 DNA: TGTGCCAGTAGTAGGACTAGCGGGGCGTTAACAGATACGCAGTATTTT
clone size: few; D gene: .; J gene: TRBJ2-1; V gene: TRBV7-2; CDR3 protein: CASSQNPGPQFF; CDR3 DNA: TGTGCCAGCAGCCAGAATCCGGGACCACAGTTCTTC
clone size: .; D gene: .; J gene: TRBJ1-5; V gene: TRBV10-3; CDR3 protein: CAISETTGIQPQHF; CDR3 DNA: TGTGCCATCAGTGAGACCACAGGAATTCAGCCCCAGCATTTT
clone size: many; D gene: TRBD2; J gene: TRBJ2-7; V gene: TRBV7-9; CDR3 protein: CASSPGGLAGEQYF; CDR3 DNA: TGTGCCAGCAGCCCGGGGGGGCTAGCGGGCGAGCAGTACTTC
clone size: .; D gene: .; J gene: TRBJ2-7; V gene: TRBV12-1; CDR3 protein: CASSSGLAGGLPFYEQYF; CDR3 DNA: TGTGCCAGCAGCTCCGGACTAGCGGGAGGGCTCCCATTCTACGAGCAGTACTTC
clone size: .; D gene: .; J gene: TRBJ2-7; V gene: TRBV6-1; CDR3 protein: CASSEEGLVYEQYF; CDR3 DNA: TGTGCCAGCAGTGAAGAGGGGCTGGTCTACGAGCAGTACTTC
clone size: few; D gene: .; J gene: TRBJ1-1; V gene: TRBV6-5; CDR3 protein: CASSGSGARYTEAFF; CDR3 DNA: TGTGCCAGCAGTGGCTCGGGGGCGCGGTACACTGAAGCTTTCTTT
clone size: .; D gene: .; J gene: TRBJ1-1; V gene: TRBV5-1; CDR3 protein: CASSSGDLNTEAFF; CDR3 DNA: TGCGCCAGCAGCTCAGGGGATTTGAACACTGAAGCTTTCTTT
clone size: .; D gene: .; J gene: TRBJ1-2; V gene: TRBV6-5; CDR3 protein: CASSPDPGPQLGYTF; CDR3 DNA: TGTGCCAGCAGTCCCGACCCGGGACCCCAGTTAGGCTACACCTTC
clone size: .; D gene: .; J gene: TRBJ1-1; V gene: TRBV7-9; CDR3 protein: CASSWDQGRSFF; CDR3 DNA: TGTGCCAGCAGCTGGGATCAGGGCAGGAGTTTCTTT
clone size: .; D gene: TRBD1; J gene: TRBJ1-2; V gene: TRBV4-2; CDR3 protein: CASSADRGGYGYTF; CDR3 DNA: TGTGCCAGCAGCGCTGACAGGGGTGGCTATGGCTACACCTTC
clone size: .; D gene: .; J gene: TRBJ1-2; V gene: TRBV7-2; CDR3 protein: CASSLSSGGADGYTF; CDR3 DNA: TGTGCCAGCAGCTTATCGTCTGGGGGTGCGGATGGCTACACCTTC
clone size: .; D gene: .; J gene: TRBJ2-1; V gene: TRBV27; CDR3 protein: CASSLYRVSNEQFF; CDR3 DNA: TGTGCCAGCAGTTTATATCGGGTCTCCAATGAGCAGTTCTTC
clone size: few; D gene: .; J gene: TRBJ2-3; V gene: TRBV5-1; CDR3 protein: CASSRRLETDTQYF; CDR3 DNA: TGCGCCAGCAGCCGCCGACTAGAGACAGATACGCAGTATTTT
clone size: .; D gene: .; J gene: TRBJ2-5; V gene: TRBV30; CDR3 protein: CAWSLGVGGGAATQYF; CDR3 DNA: TGTGCCTGGAGTCTCGGTGTAGGAGGGGGCGCAGCGACCCAGTACTTC
clone size: .; D gene: TRBD1; J gene: TRBJ2-6; V gene: TRBV5-8; CDR3 protein: CASSRTGVNSGANVLTF; CDR3 DNA: TGTGCCAGCAGCAGAACAGGGGTAAACTCTGGGGCCAACGTCCTGACTTTC
clone size: .; D gene: TRBD1; J gene: TRBJ2-2; V gene: TRBV11-3; CDR3 protein: CASSADRENTGELFF; CDR3 DNA: TGTGCCAGCAGCGCCGACAGGGAGAACACCGGGGAGCTGTTTTTT
clone size: .; D gene: TRBD1; J gene: TRBJ1-3; V gene: TRBV7-9; CDR3 protein: CASSLAGQGTRNTIYF; CDR3 DNA: TGTGCCAGCAGCTTAGCAGGACAGGGGACCCGAAACACCATATATTTT
clone size: .; D gene: .; J gene: TRBJ2-7; V gene: TRBV2; CDR3 protein: CASNSGDYEQYF; CDR3 DNA: TGTGCCAGCAATTCCGGGGACTACGAGCAGTACTTC
clone size: .; D gene: .; J gene: TRBJ1-1; V gene: TRBV27; CDR3 protein: CASSLQRNTEAFF; CDR3 DNA: TGTGCCAGCAGTTTACAGCGGAACACTGAAGCTTTCTTT
clone size: .; D gene: .; J gene: TRBJ2-1; V gene: TRBV2; CDR3 protein: CASSVKNEQFF; CDR3 DNA: TGTGCCAGCAGTGTTAAGAATGAGCAGTTCTTC
clone size: few; D gene: TRBD1; J gene: TRBJ1-1; V gene: TRBV7-9; CDR3 protein: CASSSPRSGTGGNTEAFF; CDR3 DNA: TGTGCCAGCAGCTCGCCCCGGTCGGGGACAGGGGGGAACACTGAAGCTTTCTTT
clone size: few; D gene: .; J gene: TRBJ2-5; V gene: TRBV9; CDR3 protein: CASSPRQAQETQYF; CDR3 DNA: TGTGCCAGCAGCCCGCGACAGGCCCAAGAGACCCAGTACTTC
clone size: few; D gene: .; J gene: TRBJ1-2; V gene: TRBV6-6; CDR3 protein: CASTQGMGGAYGYTF; CDR3 DNA: TGTGCCAGCACCCAAGGGATGGGAGGTGCTTATGGCTACACCTTC
clone size: .; D gene: .; J gene: TRBJ2-6; V gene: TRBV27; CDR3 protein: CASSPENVLTF; CDR3 DNA: TGTGCCAGCAGCCCCGAGAATGTCCTGACTTTC
clone size: few; D gene: .; J gene: TRBJ2-5; V gene: TRBV4-1; CDR3 protein: CASSPGKELQETQYF; CDR3 DNA: TGCGCCAGCAGCCCGGGGAAGGAGCTCCAAGAGACCCAGTACTTC
clone size: many; D gene: .; J gene: TRBJ1-1; V gene: TRBV5-4; CDR3 protein: CASSLQTNTEAFF; CDR3 DNA: TGTGCCAGCAGCTTACAGACGAACACTGAAGCTTTCTTT
clone size: few; D gene: TRBD2; J gene: TRBJ2-1; V gene: TRBV7-2; CDR3 protein: CASSRLAGGYNEQFF; CDR3 DNA: TGTGCCAGCAGCCGACTAGCGGGAGGATACAATGAGCAGTTCTTC
clone size: .; D gene: .; J gene: TRBJ2-3; V gene: TRBV6-5; CDR3 protein: CASSYSPTRTDTQYF; CDR3 DNA: TGTGCCAGCAGTTACTCGCCTACTCGGACAGATACGCAGTATTTT
clone size: many; D gene: .; J gene: TRBJ2-1; V gene: TRBV7-6; CDR3 protein: CASSLARVIGLNEQFF; CDR3 DNA: TGTGCCAGCAGCTTAGCCAGGGTAATAGGCTTGAATGAGCAGTTCTTC
clone size: many; D gene: .; J gene: TRBJ2-4; V gene: TRBV19; CDR3 protein: CASGAENIQYF; CDR3 DNA: TGTGCCAGTGGGGCGGAAAACATTCAGTACTTC
clone size: few; D gene: .; J gene: TRBJ2-3; V gene: TRBV29-1; CDR3 protein: CSAQERMGPDTQYF; CDR3 DNA: TGCAGCGCCCAGGAGAGAATGGGCCCAGATACGCAGTATTTT
clone size: .; D gene: .; J gene: TRBJ1-2; V gene: TRBV11-2; CDR3 protein: CASSRDYSAYGYTF; CDR3 DNA: TGTGCCAGCAGCCGTGATTACTCGGCCTATGGCTACACCTTC